The present entry profiles one T cell receptor (beta chain) with its context. The source of the sample is a study of blood T cell repertoires in COVID-19. Study-wide background: Both acute and convalescent COVID-19 samples were obtained from the United States, Italy and Spain. PBMCs, B-cell-depleted T cells, or T cells were the source of the cDNA or gDNA that made up the material.

Germline CDR1 and CDR2: SGHDT and YYEEEE. The CDR3 is 14 residues long. Deletions cut 4 bases from V and 4 bases from J, with 9 bases between. Measured with immunoSEQ multiplex PCR; TCRdb has only the in-frame clones, and not every one. The repertoire includes some 150,000 clones, around 84% of them detected once, and approximately 0.99% sits in the top ten. What was sequenced was peripheral blood. V gene TRBV5-6 combines with J gene TRBJ1-6; D unresolved. The clonotype was recovered from a man in his forties or fifties with acute or convalescent COVID-19. This CDR3 reads CASSQQRYNSPLHF. CDR3 DNA sequence: TGTGCCAGCAGCCAACAGAGATATAATTCACCCCTCCACTTT.